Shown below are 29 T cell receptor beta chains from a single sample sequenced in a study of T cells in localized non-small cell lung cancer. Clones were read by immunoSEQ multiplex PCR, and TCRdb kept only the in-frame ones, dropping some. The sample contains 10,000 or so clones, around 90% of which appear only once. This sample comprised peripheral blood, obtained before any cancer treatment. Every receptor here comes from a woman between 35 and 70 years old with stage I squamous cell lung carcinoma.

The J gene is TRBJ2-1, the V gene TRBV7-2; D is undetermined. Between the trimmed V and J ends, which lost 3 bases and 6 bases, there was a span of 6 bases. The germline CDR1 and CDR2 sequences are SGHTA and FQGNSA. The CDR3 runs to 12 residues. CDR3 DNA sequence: TGTGCCAGCAGCTTTGGACCCAATGAGCAGTTCTTC. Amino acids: CASSFGPNEQFF.

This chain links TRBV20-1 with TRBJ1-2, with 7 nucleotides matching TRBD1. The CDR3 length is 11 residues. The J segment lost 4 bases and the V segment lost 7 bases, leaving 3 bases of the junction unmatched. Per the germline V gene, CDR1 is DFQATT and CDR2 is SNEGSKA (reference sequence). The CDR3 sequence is CSGQGGYGYTF. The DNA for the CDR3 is TGCAGTGGACAGGGTGGCTATGGCTACACCTTC.

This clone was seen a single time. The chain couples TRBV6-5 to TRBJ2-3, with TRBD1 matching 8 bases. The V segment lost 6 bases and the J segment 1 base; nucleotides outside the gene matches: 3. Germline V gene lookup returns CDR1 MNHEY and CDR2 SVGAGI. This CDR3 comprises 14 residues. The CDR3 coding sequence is TGTGCCAGCAGACGACAGGGGCGCACAGATACGCAGTATTTT. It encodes CASRRQGRTDTQYF.

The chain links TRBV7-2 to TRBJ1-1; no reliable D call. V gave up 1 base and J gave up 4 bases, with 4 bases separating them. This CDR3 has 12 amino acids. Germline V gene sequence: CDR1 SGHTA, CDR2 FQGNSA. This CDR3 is CASSLVPTEAFF. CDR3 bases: TGTGCCAGCAGCTTAGTTCCCACTGAAGCTTTCTTT.

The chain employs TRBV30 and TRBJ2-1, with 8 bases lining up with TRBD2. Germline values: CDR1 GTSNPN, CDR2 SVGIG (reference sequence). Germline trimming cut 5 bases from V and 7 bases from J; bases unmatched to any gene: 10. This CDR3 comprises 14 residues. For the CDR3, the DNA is TGTGCCTGGTCAAAGACTAGCGAAAAAAATGAGCAGTTCTTC. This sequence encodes CAWSKTSEKNEQFF.

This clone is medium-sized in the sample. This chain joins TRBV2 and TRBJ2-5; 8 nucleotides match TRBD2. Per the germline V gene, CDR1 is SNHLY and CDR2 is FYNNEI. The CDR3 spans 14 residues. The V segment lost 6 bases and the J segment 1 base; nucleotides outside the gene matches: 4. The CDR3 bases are TGTGCCAGCAGGGAGCGGGGGCCCCAAGAGACCCAGTACTTC. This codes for CASRERGPQETQYF.

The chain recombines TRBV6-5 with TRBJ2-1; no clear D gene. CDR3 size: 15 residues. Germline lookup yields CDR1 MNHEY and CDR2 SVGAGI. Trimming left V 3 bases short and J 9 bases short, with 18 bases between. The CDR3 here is CASSYSQEKGSEQFF. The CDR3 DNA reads TGTGCCAGCAGTTATTCGCAGGAAAAAGGTAGTGAGCAGTTCTTC.

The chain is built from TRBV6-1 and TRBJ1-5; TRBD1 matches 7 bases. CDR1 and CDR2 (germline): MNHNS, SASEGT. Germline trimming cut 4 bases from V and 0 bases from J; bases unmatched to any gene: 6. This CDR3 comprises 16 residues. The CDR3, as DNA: TGTGCCAGCAGTGGTAACAGGGGTTCTAGCAATCAGCCCCAGCATTTT. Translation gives CASSGNRGSSNQPQHF.

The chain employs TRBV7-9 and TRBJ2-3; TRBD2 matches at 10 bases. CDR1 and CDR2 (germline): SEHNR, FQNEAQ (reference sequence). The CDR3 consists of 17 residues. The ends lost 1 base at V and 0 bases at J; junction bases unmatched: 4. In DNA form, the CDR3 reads TGTGCCAGCAGCTTAGATACTAGCGGGGCCAGCACAGATACGCAGTATTTT. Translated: CASSLDTSGASTDTQYF. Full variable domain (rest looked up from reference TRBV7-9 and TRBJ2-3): DTGVSQNPRHKITKRGQNVTFRCDPISEHNRLYWYRQTLGQGPEFLTYFQNEAQLEKSRLLSDRFSAERPKGSFSTLEIQRTEQGDSAMYLCASSLDTSGASTDTQYFGPGTRLTVL.

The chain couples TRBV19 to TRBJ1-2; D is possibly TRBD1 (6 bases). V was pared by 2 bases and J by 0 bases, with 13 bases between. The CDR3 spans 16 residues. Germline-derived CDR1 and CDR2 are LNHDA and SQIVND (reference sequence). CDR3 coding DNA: TGTGCCAGTAGTATATCCCTGGGACAAGCTAACTATGGCTACACCTTC. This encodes CASSISLGQANYGYTF.

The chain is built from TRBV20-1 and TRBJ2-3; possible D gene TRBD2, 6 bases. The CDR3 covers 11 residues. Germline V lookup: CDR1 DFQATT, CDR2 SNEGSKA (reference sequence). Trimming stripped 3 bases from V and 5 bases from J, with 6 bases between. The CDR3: CSARGGDTQYF. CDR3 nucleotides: TGCAGTGCTAGGGGGGGAGATACGCAGTATTTT.

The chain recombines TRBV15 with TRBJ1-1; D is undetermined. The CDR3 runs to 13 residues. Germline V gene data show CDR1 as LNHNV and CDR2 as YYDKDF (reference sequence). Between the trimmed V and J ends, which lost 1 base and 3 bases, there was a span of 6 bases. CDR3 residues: CATSRGRYTEAFF. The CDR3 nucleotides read TGTGCCACCAGCAGAGGAAGGTACACTGAAGCTTTCTTT.

The DNA for the CDR3 is TGTGCCAGCAGCCAACCAACAGGGGGGGACTACGAGCAGTACTTC. Its protein is CASSQPTGGDYEQYF. The chain recombines TRBV7-2 with TRBJ2-7, with D perhaps matching TRBD1 (8 bases). Germline V lookup: CDR1 SGHTA, CDR2 FQGNSA. Trimming left V 5 bases short and J 3 bases short, with 17 bases between. CDR3 length: 15 residues.

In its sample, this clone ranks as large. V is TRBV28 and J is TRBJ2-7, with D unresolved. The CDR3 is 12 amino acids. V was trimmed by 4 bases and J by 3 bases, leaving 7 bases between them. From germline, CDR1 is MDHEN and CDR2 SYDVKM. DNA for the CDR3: TGTGCCAGCAGTTGGGTAGGCTACGAGCAGTACTTC. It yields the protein CASSWVGYEQYF.

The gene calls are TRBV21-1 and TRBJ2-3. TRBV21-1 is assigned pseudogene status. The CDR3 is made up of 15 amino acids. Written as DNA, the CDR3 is TGTGCCAGCAGAAACGGCGTAGTCATGCAAGATACGCAGTATTTT. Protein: CASRNGVVMQDTQYF.

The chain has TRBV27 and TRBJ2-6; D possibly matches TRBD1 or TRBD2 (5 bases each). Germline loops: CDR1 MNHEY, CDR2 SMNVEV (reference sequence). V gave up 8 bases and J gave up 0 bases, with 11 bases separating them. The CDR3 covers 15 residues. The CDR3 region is CASSRGDSGANVLTF. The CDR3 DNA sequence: TGTGCCAGCTCGAGAGGGGACTCTGGGGCCAACGTCCTGACTTTC.

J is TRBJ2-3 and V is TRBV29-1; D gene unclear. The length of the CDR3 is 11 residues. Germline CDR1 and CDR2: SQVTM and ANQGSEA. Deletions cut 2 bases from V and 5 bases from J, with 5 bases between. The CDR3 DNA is TGCAGCGTTGAACCCTTAGATACGCAGTATTTT. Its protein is CSVEPLDTQYF.

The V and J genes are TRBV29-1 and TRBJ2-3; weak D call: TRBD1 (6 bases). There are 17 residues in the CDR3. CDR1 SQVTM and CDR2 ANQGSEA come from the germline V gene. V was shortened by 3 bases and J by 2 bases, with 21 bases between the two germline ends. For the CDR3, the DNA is TGCAGCGTTGACGGCAGGGGAGTAGAAGGGGCCACAGATACGCAGTATTTT. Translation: CSVDGRGVEGATDTQYF.

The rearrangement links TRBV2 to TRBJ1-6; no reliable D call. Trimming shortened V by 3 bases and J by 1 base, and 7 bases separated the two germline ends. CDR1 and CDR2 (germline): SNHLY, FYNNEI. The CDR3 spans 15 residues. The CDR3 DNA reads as TGTGCCAGCAGTGACTTTGAGTCCTATAATTCACCCCTCCACTTT. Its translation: CASSDFESYNSPLHF.

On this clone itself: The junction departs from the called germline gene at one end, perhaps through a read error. The CDR3 protein is CASSLPGTRHLF. In nucleotides, the CDR3 is TGTGCCAGCAGCTTACCCGGGACCAGGCACCTCTTC. The rearrangement links TRBV7-2 to TRBJ2-1; tentatively, D is TRBD1 or TRBD2 (5 bases each). The CDR3 is 12 residues long. The germline V gene encodes CDR1 SGHTA and CDR2 FQGNSA.

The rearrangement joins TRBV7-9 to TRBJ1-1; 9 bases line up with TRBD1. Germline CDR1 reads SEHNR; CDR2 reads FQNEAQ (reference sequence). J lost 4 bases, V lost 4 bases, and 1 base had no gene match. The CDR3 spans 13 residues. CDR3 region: CASSWGQGTEAFF. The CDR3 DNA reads TGTGCCAGCAGCTGGGGACAGGGCACTGAAGCTTTCTTT.

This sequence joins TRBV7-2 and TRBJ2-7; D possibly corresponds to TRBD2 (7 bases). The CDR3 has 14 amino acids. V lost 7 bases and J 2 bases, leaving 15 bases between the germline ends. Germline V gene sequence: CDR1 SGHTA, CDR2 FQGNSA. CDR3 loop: CASTPRGGAYEQYF. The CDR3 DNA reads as TGTGCCAGCACCCCCAGGGGAGGGGCCTACGAGCAGTACTTC.

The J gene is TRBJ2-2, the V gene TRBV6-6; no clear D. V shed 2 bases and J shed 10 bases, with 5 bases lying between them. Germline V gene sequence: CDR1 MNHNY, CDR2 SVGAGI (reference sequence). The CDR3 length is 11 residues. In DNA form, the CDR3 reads TGTGCCAGCAGTTACGGGCAGGAGCTGTTTTTT. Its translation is CASSYGQELFF.

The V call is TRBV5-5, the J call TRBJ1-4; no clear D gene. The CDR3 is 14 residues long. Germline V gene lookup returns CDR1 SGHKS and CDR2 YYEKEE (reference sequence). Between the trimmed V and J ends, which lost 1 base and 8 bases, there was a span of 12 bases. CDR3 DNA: TGTGCCAGCAGCTTGTATCGGGGTCGGGAAAAACTGTTTTTT. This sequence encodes CASSLYRGREKLFF. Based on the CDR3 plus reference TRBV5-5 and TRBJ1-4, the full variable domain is DAGVTQSPTHLIKTRGQQVTLRCSPISGHKSVSWYQQVLGQGPQFIFQYYEKEERGRGNFPDRFSARQFPNYSSELNVNALLLGDSALYLCASSLYRGREKLFFGSGTQLSVL.

The CDR3 here is CASSSTELNTEAFF. CDR3 nucleotides: TGTGCCAGTAGTAGTACAGAATTGAACACTGAAGCTTTCTTT. The chain employs TRBV19 and TRBJ1-1; D unclear. CDR3 size: 14 residues. CDR1 LNHDA and CDR2 SQIVND come from the germline V gene (reference sequence). The V end was cut by 4 bases, the J end by 0 bases, with 9 bases between.

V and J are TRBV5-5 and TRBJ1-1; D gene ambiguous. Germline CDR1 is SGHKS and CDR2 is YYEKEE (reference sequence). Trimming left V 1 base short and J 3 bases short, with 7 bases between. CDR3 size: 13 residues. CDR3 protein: CASSLKGDTEAFF. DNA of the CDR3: TGTGCCAGCAGCTTGAAGGGTGACACTGAAGCTTTCTTT.

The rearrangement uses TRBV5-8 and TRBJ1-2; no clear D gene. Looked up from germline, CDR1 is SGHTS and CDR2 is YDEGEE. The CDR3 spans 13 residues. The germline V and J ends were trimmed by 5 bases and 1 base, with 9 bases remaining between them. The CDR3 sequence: CASRVYSNYGYTF. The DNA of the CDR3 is TGTGCCAGCAGAGTCTACAGTAACTATGGCTACACCTTC.

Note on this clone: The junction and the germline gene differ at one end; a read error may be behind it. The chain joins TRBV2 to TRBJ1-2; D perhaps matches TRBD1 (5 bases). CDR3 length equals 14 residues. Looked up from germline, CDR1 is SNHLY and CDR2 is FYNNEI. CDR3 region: CASRGGMANYDYTF. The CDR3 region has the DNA TGTGCCAGCAGGGGGGGAATGGCGAACTATGACTACACCTTC.

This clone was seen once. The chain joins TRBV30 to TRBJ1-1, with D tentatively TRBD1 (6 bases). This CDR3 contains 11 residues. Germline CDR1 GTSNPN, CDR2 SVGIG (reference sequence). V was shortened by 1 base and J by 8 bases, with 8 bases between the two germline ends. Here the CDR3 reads CAWSGGGEAFF. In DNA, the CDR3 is TGTGCCTGGAGTGGAGGGGGGGAAGCTTTCTTT. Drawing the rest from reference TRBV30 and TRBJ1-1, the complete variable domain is SQTIHQWPATLVQPVGSPLSLECTVEGTSNPNLYWYRQAAGRGLQLLFYSVGIGQISSEVPQNLSASRPQDRQFILSSKKLLLSDSGFYLCAWSGGGEAFFGQGTRLTVV.